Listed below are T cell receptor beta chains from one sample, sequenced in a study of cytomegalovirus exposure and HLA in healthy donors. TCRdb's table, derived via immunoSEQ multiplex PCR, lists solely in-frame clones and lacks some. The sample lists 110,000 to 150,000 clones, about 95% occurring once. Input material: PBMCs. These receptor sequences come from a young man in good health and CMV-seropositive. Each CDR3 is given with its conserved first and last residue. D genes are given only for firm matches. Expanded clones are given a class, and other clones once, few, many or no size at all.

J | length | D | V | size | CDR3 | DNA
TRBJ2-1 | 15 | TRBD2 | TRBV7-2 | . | CASTIERGAYNEQFF | TGTGCCAGCACCATAGAGCGGGGGGCCTACAATGAGCAGTTCTTC
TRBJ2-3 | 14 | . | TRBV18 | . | CASSPPGYTDTQYF | TGTGCCAGCTCACCACCCGGGTACACAGATACGCAGTATTTT
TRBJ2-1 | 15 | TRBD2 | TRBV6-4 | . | CASSVSGSGHNEQFF | TGTGCCAGCAGTGTTAGCGGGAGCGGGCACAATGAGCAGTTCTTC
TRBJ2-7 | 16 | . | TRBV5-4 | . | CASSLGRGSSAYEQYF | TGTGCCAGCAGCCTGGGCAGGGGTAGCAGCGCCTACGAGCAGTACTTC
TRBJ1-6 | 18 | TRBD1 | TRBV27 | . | CASSSLGTQGVGNSPLHF | TGTGCCAGCAGTTCACTCGGGACCCAGGGGGTTGGAAATTCACCCCTCCACTTT
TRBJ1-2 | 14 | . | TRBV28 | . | CASSSRLNFYGYTF | TGTGCCAGCAGTTCGAGGTTGAATTTCTATGGCTACACCTTC
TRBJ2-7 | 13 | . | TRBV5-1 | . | CASSPQGTYEQYF | TGCGCCAGCAGCCCCCAGGGGACCTACGAGCAGTACTTC
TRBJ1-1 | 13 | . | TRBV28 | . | CASSLTANTEAFF | TGTGCCAGCAGTTTGACAGCGAACACTGAAGCTTTCTTT
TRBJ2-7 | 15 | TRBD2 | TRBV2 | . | CASGSGLAGGYEQYF | TGTGCCAGCGGGTCGGGACTAGCGGGGGGTTACGAGCAGTACTTC
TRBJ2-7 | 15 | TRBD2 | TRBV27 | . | CASSSTSGRAYEQYF | TGTGCCAGCAGTTCTACTAGCGGGAGGGCCTACGAGCAGTACTTC
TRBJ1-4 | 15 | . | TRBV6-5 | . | CASTKGQGWNEKLFF | TGTGCCAGCACCAAAGGTCAGGGCTGGAATGAAAAACTGTTTTTT
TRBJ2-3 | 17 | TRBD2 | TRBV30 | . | CAWRSRLAGPYRDTQYF | TGTGCCTGGAGATCCCGACTAGCGGGCCCTTACCGGGATACGCAGTATTTT
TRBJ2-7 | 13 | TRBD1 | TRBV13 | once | CASSDTGDYEQYF | TGTGCCAGCAGCGACACAGGGGACTACGAGCAGTACTTC
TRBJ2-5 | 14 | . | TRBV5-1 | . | CASSLFPGRETQYF | TGCGCCAGCAGCTTGTTCCCAGGGCGAGAGACCCAGTACTTC
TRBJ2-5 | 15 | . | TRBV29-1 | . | CSVEATERTWETQYF | TGCAGCGTTGAGGCCACAGAGAGGACTTGGGAGACCCAGTACTTC
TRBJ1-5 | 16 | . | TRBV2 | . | CASSQTGTGRRQPQHF | TGTGCCAGCAGCCAGACGGGAACAGGGCGGAGGCAGCCCCAGCATTTT
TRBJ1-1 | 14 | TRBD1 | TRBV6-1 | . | CATRRDRAHTEAFF | TGTGCCACTCGCCGGGACAGGGCCCACACTGAAGCTTTCTTT
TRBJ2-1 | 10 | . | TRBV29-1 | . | CSGGDNEQFF | TGCAGCGGGGGAGACAATGAGCAGTTCTTC
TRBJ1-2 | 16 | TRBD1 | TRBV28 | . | CASSRLGQGANYGYTF | TGTGCCAGCAGTCGATTAGGACAGGGGGCTAACTATGGCTACACCTTC
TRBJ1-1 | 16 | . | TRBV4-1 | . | CASSPELGTLNTEAFF | TGCGCCAGCAGCCCAGAACTCGGGACACTGAACACTGAAGCTTTCTTT
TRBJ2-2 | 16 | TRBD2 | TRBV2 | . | CASRPGLAGITGELFF | TGTGCCAGCAGACCTGGACTAGCGGGAATCACCGGGGAGCTGTTTTTT
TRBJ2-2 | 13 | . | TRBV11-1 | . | CASSPTNTGELFF | TGTGCCAGCAGCCCTACTAACACCGGGGAGCTGTTTTTT
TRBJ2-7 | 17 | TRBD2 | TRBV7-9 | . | CASSTGTSGMGSYEQYF | TGTGCCAGCAGCACCGGGACTAGCGGGATGGGGAGCTACGAGCAGTACTTC
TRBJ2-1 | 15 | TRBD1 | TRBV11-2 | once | CASSTGQGAHYEQFF | TGTGCCAGCAGCACCGGACAGGGGGCTCACTATGAGCAGTTCTTC
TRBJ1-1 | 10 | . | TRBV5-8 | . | CASVAEAAFF | TGTGCCAGCGTCGCGGAGGCAGCTTTCTTT
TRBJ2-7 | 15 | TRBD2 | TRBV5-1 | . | CASRQGTSGDSGQYF | TGCGCCAGCAGGCAAGGGACTAGCGGGGACTCGGGGCAGTACTTC
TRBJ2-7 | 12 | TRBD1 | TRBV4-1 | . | CASSTTGVEQYF | TGCGCCAGCAGCACAACAGGGGTCGAGCAGTACTTC
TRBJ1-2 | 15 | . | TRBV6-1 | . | CASSELGGLGYGYTF | TGTGCCAGCAGTGAATTGGGGGGGCTGGGCTATGGCTACACCTTC
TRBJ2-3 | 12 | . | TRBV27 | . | CASSSGVDTQYF | TGTGCCAGCAGTTCCGGGGTGGATACGCAGTATTTT
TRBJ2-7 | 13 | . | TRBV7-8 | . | CASSLRGSYEQYF | TGTGCCAGCAGCTTGCGGGGCTCCTACGAGCAGTACTTC
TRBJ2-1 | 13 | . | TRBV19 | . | CASSIIGSREQFF | TGTGCCAGTAGTATAATTGGGAGCCGTGAGCAGTTCTTC
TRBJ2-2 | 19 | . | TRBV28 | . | CASSSARIRRSGNTGELFF | TGTGCCAGCAGTTCCGCTCGAATCCGGAGGAGCGGGAACACCGGGGAGCTGTTTTTT
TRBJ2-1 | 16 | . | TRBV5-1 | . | CASSVWGGIDWDEQFF | TGCGCCAGCAGCGTATGGGGCGGGATCGACTGGGATGAGCAGTTCTTC
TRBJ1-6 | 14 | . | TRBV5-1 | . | CASSLEQGVSPLHF | TGCGCCAGCAGCTTGGAACAGGGCGTATCACCCCTCCACTTT